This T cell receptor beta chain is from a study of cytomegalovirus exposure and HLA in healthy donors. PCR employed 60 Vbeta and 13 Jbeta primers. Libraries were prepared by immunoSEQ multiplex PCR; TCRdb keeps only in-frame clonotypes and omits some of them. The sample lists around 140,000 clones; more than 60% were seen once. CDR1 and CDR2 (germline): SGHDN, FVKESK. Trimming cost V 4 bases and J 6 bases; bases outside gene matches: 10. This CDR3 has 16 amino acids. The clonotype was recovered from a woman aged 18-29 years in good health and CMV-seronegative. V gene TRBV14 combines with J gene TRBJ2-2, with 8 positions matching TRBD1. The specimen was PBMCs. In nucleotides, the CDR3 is TGTGCCAGCAGCCCCAGGACAGGGCCGGGGGCCGGGGAGCTGTTTTTT. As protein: CASSPRTGPGAGELFF.